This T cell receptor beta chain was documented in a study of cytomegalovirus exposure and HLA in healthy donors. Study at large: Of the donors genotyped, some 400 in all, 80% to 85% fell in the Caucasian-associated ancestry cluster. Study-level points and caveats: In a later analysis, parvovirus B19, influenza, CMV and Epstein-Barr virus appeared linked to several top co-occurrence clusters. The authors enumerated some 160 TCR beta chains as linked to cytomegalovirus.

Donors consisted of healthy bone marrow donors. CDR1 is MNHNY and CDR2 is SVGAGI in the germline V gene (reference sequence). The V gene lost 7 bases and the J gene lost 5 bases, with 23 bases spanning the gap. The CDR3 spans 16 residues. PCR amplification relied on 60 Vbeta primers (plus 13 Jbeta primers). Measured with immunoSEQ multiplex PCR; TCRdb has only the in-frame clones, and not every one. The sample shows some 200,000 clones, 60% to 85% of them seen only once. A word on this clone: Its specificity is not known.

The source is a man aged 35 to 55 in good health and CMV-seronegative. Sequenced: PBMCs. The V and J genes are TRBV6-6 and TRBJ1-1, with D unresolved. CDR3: CASTPRVGLEGTEAFF. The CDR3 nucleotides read TGTGCCAGCACCCCACGGGTGGGTCTCGAGGGAACTGAAGCTTTCTTT.